This TCR beta chain derives from a study of blood T cell repertoires in COVID-19. This clone turned up a few times. Clones were read by immunoSEQ multiplex PCR, and TCRdb kept only the in-frame ones, dropping some. The table has a few hundred thousand clones, roughly 90% seen once. The CDR3 totals 14 residues. Germline V lookup: CDR1 LNHDA, CDR2 SQIVND (reference sequence). The junction had 4 bases not matched to a gene; V was cut back by 5 bases and J by 4 bases. Sequenced input: peripheral blood. The J gene is TRBJ1-5, the V gene TRBV19; TRBD1 matches 8 bases. This receptor was identified in a woman in her thirties with COVID-19, enrolled during active disease. In DNA, the CDR3 is TGTGCCAGTAGTCGACGGACAGGGAATCAGCCCCAGCATTTT. Its translation: CASSRRTGNQPQHF.